This T cell receptor (beta chain) comes out of a study of CXCR3-negative and CXCR3-positive naive CD8 T cells. Study-wide results and limits: TRB CDR3 properties served as the basis for inferring TCR strength, and surface CD5 was comparable between naive subsets.

Germline lookup yields CDR1 SGDLS and CDR2 YYNGEE. This CDR3 is 15 amino acids long. It was by 5' RACE with UMI labels that the TRB cDNA libraries were prepared. TCRdb reprocessed the 5' RACE reads and stores each CDR3 protein as one record, lacking DNA. The specimen's table records some 28,000 distinct CDR3 sequences. Concerning this clonotype itself: The antigen remains undetermined.

The material sequenced was memory CD8+ T cells from blood. The rearrangement uses TRBV9 and TRBJ2-7; absent DNA, TCRdb's TRBD1 call cannot be checked. The sequence was obtained from a human donor in good health. Some clones in this sample may be carry-over from other donors' samples. CDR3 residues: CASNLGQGLNYEQYF.